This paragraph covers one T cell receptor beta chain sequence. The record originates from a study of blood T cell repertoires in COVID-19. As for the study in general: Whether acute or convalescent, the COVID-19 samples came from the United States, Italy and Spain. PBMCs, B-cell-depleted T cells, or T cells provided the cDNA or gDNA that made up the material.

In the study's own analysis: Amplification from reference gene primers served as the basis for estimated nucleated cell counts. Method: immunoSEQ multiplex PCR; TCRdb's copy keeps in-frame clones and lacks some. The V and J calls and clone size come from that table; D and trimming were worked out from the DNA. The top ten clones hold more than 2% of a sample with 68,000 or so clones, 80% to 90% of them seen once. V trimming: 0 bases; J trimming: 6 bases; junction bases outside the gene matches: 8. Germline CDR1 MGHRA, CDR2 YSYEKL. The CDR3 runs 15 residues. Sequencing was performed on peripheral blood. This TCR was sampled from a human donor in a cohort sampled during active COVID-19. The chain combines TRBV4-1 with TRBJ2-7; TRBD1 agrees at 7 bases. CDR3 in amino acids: CASSQDRQGRSEQYF. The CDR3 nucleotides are TGCGCCAGCAGCCAAGATCGACAGGGAAGGAGCGAGCAGTACTTC.